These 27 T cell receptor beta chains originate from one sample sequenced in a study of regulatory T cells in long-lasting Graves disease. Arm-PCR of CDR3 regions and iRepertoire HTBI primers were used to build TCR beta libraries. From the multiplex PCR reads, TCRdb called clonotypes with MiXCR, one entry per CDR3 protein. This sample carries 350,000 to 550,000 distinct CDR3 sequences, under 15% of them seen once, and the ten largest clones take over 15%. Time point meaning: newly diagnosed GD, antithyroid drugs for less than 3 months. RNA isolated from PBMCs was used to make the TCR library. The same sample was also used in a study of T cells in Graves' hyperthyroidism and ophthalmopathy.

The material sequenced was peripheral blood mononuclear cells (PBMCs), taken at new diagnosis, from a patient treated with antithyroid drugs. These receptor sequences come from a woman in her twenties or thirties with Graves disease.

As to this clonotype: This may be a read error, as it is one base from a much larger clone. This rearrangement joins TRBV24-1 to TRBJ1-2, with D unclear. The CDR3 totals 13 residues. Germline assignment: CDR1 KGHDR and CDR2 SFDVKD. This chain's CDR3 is CATSDPTAYGFTF. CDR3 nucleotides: TGTGCCACCAGTGATCCGACGGCTTATGGCTTCACCTTC.

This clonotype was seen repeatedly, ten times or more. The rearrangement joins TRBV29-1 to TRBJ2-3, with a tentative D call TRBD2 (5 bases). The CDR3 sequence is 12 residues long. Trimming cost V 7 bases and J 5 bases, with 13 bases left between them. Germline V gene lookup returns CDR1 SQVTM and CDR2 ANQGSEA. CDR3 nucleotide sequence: TGCAGCGCCGGGAACATGGGAGATACGCAGTATTTT. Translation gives CSAGNMGDTQYF.

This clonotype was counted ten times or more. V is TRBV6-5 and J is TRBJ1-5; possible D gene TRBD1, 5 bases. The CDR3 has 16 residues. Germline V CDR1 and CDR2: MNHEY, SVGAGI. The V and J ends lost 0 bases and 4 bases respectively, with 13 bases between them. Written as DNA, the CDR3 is TGTGCCAGCAGTTACTCGAGTATGGGGGGGAATCAGCCCCAGCATTTT. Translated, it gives CASSYSSMGGNQPQHF.

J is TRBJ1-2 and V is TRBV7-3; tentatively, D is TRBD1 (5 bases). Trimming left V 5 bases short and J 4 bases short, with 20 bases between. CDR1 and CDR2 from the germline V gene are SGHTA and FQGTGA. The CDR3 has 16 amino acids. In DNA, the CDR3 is TGTGCCAGCAGCGACTCGGGACGGGGAGGAATCTATGGCTACACCTTC. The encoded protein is CASSDSGRGGIYGYTF.

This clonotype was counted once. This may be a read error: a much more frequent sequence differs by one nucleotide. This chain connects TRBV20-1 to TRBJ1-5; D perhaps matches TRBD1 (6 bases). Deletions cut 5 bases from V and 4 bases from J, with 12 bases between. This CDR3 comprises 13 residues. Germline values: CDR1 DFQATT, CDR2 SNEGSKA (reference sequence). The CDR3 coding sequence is TGCAGTGCTGGCAAGGGGGTAAATCAGCCCCAGCATTTT. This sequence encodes CSAGKGVNQPQHF.

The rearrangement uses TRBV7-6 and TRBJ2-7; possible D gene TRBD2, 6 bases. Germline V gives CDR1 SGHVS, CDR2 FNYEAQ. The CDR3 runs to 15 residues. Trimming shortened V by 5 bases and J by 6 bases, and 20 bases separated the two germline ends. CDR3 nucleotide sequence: TGTGCCAGCAGCCCCCTGACGGGAGAGATGGGCGAGCAGTACTTC. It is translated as CASSPLTGEMGEQYF.

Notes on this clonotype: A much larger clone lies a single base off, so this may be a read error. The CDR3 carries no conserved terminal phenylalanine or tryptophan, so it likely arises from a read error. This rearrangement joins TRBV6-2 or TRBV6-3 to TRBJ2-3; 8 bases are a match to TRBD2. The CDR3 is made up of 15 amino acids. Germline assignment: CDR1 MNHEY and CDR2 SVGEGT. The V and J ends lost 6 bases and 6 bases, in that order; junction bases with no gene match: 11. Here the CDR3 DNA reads TGTGCCAGCAGCGCATTAGCGGGAAAGTTGGATACGCAGTATTAT. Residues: CASSALAGKLDTQYY.

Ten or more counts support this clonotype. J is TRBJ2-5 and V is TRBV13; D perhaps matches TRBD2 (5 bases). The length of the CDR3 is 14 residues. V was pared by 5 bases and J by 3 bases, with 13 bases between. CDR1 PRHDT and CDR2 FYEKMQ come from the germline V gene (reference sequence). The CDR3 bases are TGTGCCAGCAGCACCCGGTTTAGCGAAGAGACCCAGTACTTC. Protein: CASSTRFSEETQYF.

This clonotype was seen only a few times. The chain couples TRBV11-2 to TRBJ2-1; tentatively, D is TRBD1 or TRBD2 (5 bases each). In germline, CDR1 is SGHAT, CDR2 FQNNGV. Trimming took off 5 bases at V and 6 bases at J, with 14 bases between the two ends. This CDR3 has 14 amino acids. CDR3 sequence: CASSPDRDLNEQFF. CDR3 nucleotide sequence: TGTGCCAGCAGCCCAGACCGGGACCTCAATGAGCAGTTCTTC.

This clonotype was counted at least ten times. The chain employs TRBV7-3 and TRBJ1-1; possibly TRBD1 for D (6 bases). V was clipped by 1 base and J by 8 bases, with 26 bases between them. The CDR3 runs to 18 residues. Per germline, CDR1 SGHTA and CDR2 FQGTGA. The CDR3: CASSLSGTGRDRGGEAFF. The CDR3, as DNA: TGTGCCAGCAGCTTAAGCGGTACGGGCAGGGATCGAGGGGGAGAAGCTTTCTTT. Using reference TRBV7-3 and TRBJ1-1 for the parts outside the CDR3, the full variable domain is GAGVSQTPSNKVTEKGKYVELRCDPISGHTALYWYRQSLGQGPEFLIYFQGTGAADDSGLPNDRFFAVRPEGSVSTLKIQRTERGDSAVYLCASSLSGTGRDRGGEAFFGQGTRLTVV.

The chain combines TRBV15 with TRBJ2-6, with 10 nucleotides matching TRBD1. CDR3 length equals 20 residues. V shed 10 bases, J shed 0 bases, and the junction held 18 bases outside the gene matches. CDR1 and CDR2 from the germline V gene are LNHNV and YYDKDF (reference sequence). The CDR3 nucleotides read TGTGCCAACTTCCGGGACAGGGGAATATACAAATACTCTGGGGCCAACGTCCTGACTTTC. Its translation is CANFRDRGIYKYSGANVLTF.

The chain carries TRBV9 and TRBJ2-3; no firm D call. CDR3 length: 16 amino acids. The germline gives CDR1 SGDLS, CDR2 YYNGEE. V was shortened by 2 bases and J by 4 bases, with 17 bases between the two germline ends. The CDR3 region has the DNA TGTGCCAGCAGCGTGACCTCAGTCTTGGTCGCAGATACGCAGTATTTT. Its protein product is CASSVTSVLVADTQYF.

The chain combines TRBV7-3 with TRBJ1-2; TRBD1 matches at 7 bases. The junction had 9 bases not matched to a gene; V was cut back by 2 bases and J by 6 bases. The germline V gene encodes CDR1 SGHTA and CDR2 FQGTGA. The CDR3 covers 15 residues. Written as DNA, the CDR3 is TGTGCCAGCAGCTTAGAGGGGGCGCAGAATCATGGCTACACCTTC. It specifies CASSLEGAQNHGYTF.

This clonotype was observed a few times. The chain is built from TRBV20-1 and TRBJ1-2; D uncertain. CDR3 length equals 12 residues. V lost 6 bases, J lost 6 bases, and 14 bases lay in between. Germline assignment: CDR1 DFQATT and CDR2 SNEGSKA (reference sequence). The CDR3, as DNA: TGCAGTGCCGGTGACCCGGGTCATGGCTACACCTTC. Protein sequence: CSAGDPGHGYTF.

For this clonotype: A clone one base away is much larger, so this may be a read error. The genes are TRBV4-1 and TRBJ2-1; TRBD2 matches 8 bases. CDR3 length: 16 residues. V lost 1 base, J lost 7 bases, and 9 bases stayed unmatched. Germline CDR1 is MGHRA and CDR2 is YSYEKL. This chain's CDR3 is CASSQAAASGLNEQFF. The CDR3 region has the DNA TGCGCCAGCAGCCAAGCAGCCGCTAGCGGGTTAAATGAGCAGTTCTTC.

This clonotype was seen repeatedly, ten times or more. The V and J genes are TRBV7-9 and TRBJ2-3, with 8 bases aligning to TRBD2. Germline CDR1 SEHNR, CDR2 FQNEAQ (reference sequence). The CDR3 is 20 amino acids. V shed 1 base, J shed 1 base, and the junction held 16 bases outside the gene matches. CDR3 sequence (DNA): TGTGCCAGCAGCTTAGGTTGGGAGCGGGAGATCACGGCCGGCACAGATACGCAGTATTTT. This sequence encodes CASSLGWEREITAGTDTQYF. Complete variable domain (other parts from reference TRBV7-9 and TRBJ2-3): DTGVSQNPRHKITKRGQNVTFRCDPISEHNRLYWYRQTLGQGPEFLTYFQNEAQLEKSRLLSDRFSAERPKGSFSTLEIQRTEQGDSAMYLCASSLGWEREITAGTDTQYFGPGTRLTVL.

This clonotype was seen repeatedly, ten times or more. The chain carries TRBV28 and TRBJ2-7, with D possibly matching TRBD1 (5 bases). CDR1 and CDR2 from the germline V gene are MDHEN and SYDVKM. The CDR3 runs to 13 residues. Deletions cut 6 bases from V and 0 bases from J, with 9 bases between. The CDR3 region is CASRGPSSYEQYF. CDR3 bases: TGTGCCAGCAGGGGGCCCAGCTCCTACGAGCAGTACTTC.

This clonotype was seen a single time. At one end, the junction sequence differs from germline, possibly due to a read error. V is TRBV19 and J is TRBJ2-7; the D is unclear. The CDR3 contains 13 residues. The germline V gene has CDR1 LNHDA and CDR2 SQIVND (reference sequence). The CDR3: CASSIDIKYGQYF. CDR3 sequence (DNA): TGTGCCAGTAGTATAGATATCAAGTACGGGCAGTACTTC.

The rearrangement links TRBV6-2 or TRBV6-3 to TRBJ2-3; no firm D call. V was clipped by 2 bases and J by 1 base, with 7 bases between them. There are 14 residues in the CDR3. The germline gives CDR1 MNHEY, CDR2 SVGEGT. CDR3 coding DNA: TGTGCCAGCAGTTACAGGCAGGGCACAGATACGCAGTATTTT. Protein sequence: CASSYRQGTDTQYF.

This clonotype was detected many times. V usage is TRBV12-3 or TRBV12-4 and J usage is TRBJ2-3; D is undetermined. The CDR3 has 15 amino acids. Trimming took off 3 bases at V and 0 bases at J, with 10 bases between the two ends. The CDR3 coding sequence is TGTGCCAGCAGTTTGTACGCCTCTAGCACAGATACGCAGTATTTT. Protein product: CASSLYASSTDTQYF.

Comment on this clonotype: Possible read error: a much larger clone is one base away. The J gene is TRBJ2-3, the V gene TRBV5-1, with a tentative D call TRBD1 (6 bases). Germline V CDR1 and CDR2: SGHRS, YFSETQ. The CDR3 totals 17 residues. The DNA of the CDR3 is TGCGCCAGCAGCTCACACCCGGACAGCTACAGCACAGATACGCAGTGTTTT. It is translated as CASSSHPDSYSTDTQCF. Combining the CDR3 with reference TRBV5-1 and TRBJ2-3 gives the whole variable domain KAGVTQTPRYLIKTRGQQVTLSCSPISGHRSVSWYQQTPGQGLQFLFEYFSETQRNKGNFPGRFSGRQFSNSRSEMNVSTLELGDSALYLCASSSHPDSYSTDTQCFGPGTRLTVL.

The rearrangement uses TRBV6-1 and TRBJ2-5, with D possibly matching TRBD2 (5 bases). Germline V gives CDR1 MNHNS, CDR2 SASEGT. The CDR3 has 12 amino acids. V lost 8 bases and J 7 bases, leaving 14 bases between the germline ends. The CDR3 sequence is CASGSSSGTQYF. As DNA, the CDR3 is TGTGCCAGCGGGAGCAGCTCAGGGACCCAGTACTTC.

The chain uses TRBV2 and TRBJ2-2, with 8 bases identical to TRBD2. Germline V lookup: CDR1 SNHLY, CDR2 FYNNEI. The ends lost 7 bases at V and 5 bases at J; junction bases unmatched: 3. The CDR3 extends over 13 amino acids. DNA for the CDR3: TGTGCCAGCAAGTCGGGAGGGACCGGGGAGCTGTTTTTT. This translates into CASKSGGTGELFF. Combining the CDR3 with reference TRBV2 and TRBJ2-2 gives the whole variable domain EPEVTQTPSHQVTQMGQEVILRCVPISNHLYFYWYRQILGQKVEFLVSFYNNEISEKSEIFDDQFSVERPDGSNFTLKIRSTKLEDSAMYFCASKSGGTGELFFGEGSRLTVL.

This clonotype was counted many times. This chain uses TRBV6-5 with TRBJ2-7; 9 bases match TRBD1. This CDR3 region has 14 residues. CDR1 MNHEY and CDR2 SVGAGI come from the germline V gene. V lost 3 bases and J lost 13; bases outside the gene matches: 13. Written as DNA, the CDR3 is TGTGCCAGCAGTTATGGGGACAGGGCCTCCTCCGAATACTTC. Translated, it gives CASSYGDRASSEYF.

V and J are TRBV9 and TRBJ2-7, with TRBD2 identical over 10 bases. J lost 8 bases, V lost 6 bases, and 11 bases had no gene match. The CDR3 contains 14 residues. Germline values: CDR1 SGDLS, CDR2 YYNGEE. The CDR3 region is CASTQGSGRDQQYF. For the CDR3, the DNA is TGTGCCAGCACCCAGGGGAGCGGGAGGGATCAGCAGTACTTC.

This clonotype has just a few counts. In DNA, the CDR3 is TGTGCCAGCACCTCAAGAGGGGGCGCGTTATTCTACGAGCAGTACTTC. Protein product: CASTSRGGALFYEQYF. The J gene is TRBJ2-7, the V gene TRBV28; TRBD1 agrees at 7 bases. Germline V gives CDR1 MDHEN, CDR2 SYDVKM. CDR3 length equals 16 residues. The ends lost 7 bases at V and 3 bases at J; junction bases unmatched: 15.

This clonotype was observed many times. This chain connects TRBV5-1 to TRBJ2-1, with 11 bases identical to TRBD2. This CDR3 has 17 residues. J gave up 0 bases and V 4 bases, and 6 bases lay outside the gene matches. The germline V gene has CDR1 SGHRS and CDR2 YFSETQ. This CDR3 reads CASSLTSGASSYNEQFF. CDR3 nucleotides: TGCGCCAGCAGCCTGACTAGCGGGGCGAGCTCCTACAATGAGCAGTTCTTC.